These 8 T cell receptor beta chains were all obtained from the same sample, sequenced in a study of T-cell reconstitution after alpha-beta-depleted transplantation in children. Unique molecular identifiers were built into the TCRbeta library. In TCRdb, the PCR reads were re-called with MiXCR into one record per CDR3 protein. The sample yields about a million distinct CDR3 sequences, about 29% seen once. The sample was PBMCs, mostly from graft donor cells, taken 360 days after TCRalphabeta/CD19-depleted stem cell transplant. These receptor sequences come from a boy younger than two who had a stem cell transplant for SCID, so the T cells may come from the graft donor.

CDR3 nucleotide sequence: TGCAGTGCTAGCTCTGGGACTAGGTACAATGAGCAGTTCTTC. Protein: CSASSGTRYNEQFF. The rearrangement joins TRBV20-1 to TRBJ2-1, with 8 nucleotides matching TRBD2. V was clipped by 3 bases and J by 4 bases; unmatched bases: 5. Looked up from germline, CDR1 is DFQATT and CDR2 is SNEGSKA (reference sequence). The CDR3 totals 14 residues.

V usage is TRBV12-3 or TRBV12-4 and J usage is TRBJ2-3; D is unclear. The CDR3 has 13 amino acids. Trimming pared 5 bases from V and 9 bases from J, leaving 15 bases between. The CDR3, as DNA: TGTGCCAGCAGTGGCGAATTTTATCTAACGCAGTATTTT. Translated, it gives CASSGEFYLTQYF.

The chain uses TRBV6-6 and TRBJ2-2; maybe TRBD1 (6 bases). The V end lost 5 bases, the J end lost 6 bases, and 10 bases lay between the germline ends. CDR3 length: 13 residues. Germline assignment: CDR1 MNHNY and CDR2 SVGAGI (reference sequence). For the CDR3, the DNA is TGTGCCAGCAGTCAATACAGGGCCGGGGAGCTGTTTTTT. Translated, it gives CASSQYRAGELFF.

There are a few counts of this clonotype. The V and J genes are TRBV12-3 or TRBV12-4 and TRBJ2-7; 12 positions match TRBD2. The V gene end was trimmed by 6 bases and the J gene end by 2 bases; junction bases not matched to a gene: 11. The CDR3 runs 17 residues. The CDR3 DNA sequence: TGTGCCAGCAGCGAATCCGTGACTAGCGGGGGTCCCTACGAGCAGTACTTC. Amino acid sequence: CASSESVTSGGPYEQYF.

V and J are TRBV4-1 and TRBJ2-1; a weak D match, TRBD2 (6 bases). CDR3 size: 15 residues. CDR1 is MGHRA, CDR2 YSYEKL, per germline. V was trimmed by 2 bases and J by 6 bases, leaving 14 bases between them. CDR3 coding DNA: TGCGCCAGCAGCCAAAGCGTGGGACTCACCAATGAGCAGTTCTTC. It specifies CASSQSVGLTNEQFF.

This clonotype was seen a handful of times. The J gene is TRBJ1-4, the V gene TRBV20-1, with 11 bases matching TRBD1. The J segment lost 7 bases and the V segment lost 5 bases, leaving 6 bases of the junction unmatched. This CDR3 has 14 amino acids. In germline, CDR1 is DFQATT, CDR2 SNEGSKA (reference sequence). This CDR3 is CSAPWDRGAEKLFF. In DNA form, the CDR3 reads TGCAGTGCTCCCTGGGACAGGGGGGCTGAAAAACTGTTTTTT.

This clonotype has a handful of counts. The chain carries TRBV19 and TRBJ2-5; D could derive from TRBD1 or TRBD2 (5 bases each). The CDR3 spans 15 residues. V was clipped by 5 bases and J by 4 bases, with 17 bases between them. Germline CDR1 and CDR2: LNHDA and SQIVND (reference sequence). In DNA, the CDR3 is TGTGCCAGTAGTCCCGGGGCCACCCGGAGAGAGACCCAGTACTTC. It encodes CASSPGATRRETQYF.

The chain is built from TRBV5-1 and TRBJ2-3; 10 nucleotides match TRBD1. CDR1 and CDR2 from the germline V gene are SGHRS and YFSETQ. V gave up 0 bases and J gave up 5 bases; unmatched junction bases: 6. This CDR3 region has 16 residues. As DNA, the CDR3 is TGCGCCAGCAGCTTGGGTGACAGGGGGCGTGGAGATACGCAGTATTTT. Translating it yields CASSLGDRGRGDTQYF.